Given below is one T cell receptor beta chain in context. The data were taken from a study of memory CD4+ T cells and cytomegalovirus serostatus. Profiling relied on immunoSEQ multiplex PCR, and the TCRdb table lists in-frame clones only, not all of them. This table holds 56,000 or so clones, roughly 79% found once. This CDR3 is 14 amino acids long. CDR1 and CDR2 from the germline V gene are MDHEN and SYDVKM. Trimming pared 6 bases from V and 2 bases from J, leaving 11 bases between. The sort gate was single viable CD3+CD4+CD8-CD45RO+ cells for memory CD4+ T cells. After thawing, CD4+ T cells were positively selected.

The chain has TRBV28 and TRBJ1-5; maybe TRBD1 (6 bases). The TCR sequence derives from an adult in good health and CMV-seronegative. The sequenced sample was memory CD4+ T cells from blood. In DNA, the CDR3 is TGTGCCAGCAGCTTGACAGGCCGCAATCAGCCCCAGCATTTT. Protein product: CASSLTGRNQPQHF.